This entry lists 19 T cell receptor beta chains sequenced from one sample in a study of cytomegalovirus exposure and HLA in healthy donors. Both 60 Vbeta primers and 13 Jbeta primers went into the PCR. Profiling relied on immunoSEQ multiplex PCR, and the TCRdb table lists in-frame clones only, not all of them. This sample carries approximately 30,000 clones, with under 4% going to the ten biggest clones. The sequencing input was PBMCs. The source of these receptors is a woman aged 40 to 50 in good health and CMV-seropositive.

This rearrangement joins TRBV5-1 to TRBJ1-1; D is perhaps TRBD1 (6 bases). Germline CDR1 is SGHRS and CDR2 is YFSETQ. V gave up 0 bases and J gave up 2 bases, with 11 bases separating them. There are 15 residues in the CDR3. This chain's CDR3 is CASSLVGALNTEAFF. DNA for the CDR3: TGCGCCAGCAGCTTGGTGGGGGCTTTAAACACTGAAGCTTTCTTT.

The V call is TRBV30, the J call TRBJ2-3; D possibly corresponds to TRBD1 (5 bases). The CDR3 has 13 amino acids. Germline V lookup: CDR1 GTSNPN, CDR2 SVGIG (reference sequence). The V end lost 0 bases, the J end lost 3 bases, and 7 bases lay between the germline ends. CDR3 loop: CAWSVQATDTQYF. In DNA, the CDR3 is TGTGCCTGGAGTGTACAGGCTACAGATACGCAGTATTTT.

The chain combines TRBV4-1 with TRBJ2-1, with D possibly being TRBD2 (5 bases). CDR1 and CDR2 from the germline V gene are MGHRA and YSYEKL. This CDR3 is built from 17 residues. The germline V and J ends were trimmed by 1 base and 5 bases, with 18 bases remaining between them. The CDR3: CASSQVDWRTGDNEQFF. The CDR3 nucleotides read TGCGCCAGCAGCCAAGTAGATTGGAGGACTGGCGACAATGAGCAGTTCTTC.

This rearrangement joins TRBV2 to TRBJ2-7; 8 bases line up with TRBD1. The germline V gene has CDR1 SNHLY and CDR2 FYNNEI. The CDR3 is 14 amino acids. V lost 6 bases, J lost 0 bases, and 4 bases stayed unmatched. Written as DNA, the CDR3 is TGTGCCAGCAGGAGGACAGGGAGCTCCTACGAGCAGTACTTC. Its protein product is CASRRTGSSYEQYF.

The V and J genes are TRBV27 and TRBJ1-5, with a tentative D call TRBD1 (5 bases). This CDR3 is built from 15 residues. Germline V gene data show CDR1 as MNHEY and CDR2 as SMNVEV (reference sequence). The V gene lost 5 bases and the J gene lost 2 bases, with 13 bases spanning the gap. The CDR3 spells CASSPTVIGNQPQHF. DNA of the CDR3: TGTGCCAGCAGTCCGACAGTAATAGGCAATCAGCCCCAGCATTTT.

Regarding this clone: Germline is not matched at one junction end, which may reflect a read error. The gene calls are TRBV7-9 and TRBJ2-7; TRBD2 aligns across 8 bases. In germline, CDR1 is SEHNR, CDR2 FQNEAQ (reference sequence). This CDR3 has 14 residues. CDR3 in amino acids: CASSLGSGIDEQSF. DNA of the CDR3: TGTGCCAGCAGCTTAGGTAGCGGGATTGACGAGCAGTCCTTC. Filled out from reference TRBV7-9 and TRBJ2-7, the complete variable domain reads DTGVSQNPRHKITKRGQNVTFRCDPISEHNRLYWYRQTLGQGPEFLTYFQNEAQLEKSRLLSDRFSAERPKGSFSTLEIQRTEQGDSAMYLCASSLGSGIDEQSFGPGTRLTVT.

The chain combines TRBV18 with TRBJ2-7; 7 positions match TRBD1. The V and J ends lost 4 bases and 1 base, in that order; junction bases with no gene match: 4. Germline V gene data show CDR1 as KGHSH and CDR2 as LQKENI. There are 14 residues in the CDR3. This chain's CDR3 is CASSLGTASYEQYF. The CDR3 DNA sequence: TGTGCCAGCTCACTAGGGACAGCTTCCTACGAGCAGTACTTC.

The J gene is TRBJ1-1, the V gene TRBV4-3; D is undetermined. The CDR3 is 14 amino acids. Trimming shortened V by 4 bases and J by 1 base, and 10 bases separated the two germline ends. Looked up from germline, CDR1 is LGHNA and CDR2 is YSLEER. The CDR3 DNA reads as TGCGCCAGCAGCCCAATGCCGGGGAACACTGAAGCTTTCTTT. It yields the protein CASSPMPGNTEAFF.

The rearrangement links TRBV30 to TRBJ1-1, with D perhaps matching TRBD1 (5 bases). Per the germline V gene, CDR1 is GTSNPN and CDR2 is SVGIG (reference sequence). CDR3 length equals 12 residues. V dropped 5 bases and J dropped 0 bases, with 7 bases sitting between them. Written as DNA, the CDR3 is TGTGCCTGGGGGGGGTTGAACACTGAAGCTTTCTTT. It codes for CAWGGLNTEAFF.

This chain connects TRBV6-5 to TRBJ2-1; 10 bases match TRBD2. V gave up 6 bases and J gave up 12 bases; unmatched junction bases: 11. Per germline, CDR1 MNHEY and CDR2 SVGAGI. The CDR3 consists of 14 residues. CDR3 DNA sequence: TGTGCCAGCAGAAAGACTAGCGGGTTATCTTGGCAGTTCTTC. This gives the protein CASRKTSGLSWQFF.

This sequence joins TRBV30 and TRBJ2-1; D may be TRBD2 (5 bases). Germline CDR1 reads GTSNPN; CDR2 reads SVGIG (reference sequence). There are 13 residues in the CDR3. Between the trimmed V and J ends, which lost 0 bases and 9 bases, there was a span of 12 bases. CDR3 DNA: TGTGCCTGGAGTGTAAATCCCAGCGGTGAGCAGTTCTTC. Amino acid sequence: CAWSVNPSGEQFF.

The V call is TRBV6-5, the J call TRBJ1-1; TRBD1 agrees at 12 bases. CDR3 length: 16 amino acids. The J segment lost 4 bases and the V segment lost 4 bases, leaving 7 bases of the junction unmatched. Germline CDR1 is MNHEY and CDR2 is SVGAGI. The CDR3 loop is CASSSGQGASGTEAFF. CDR3 DNA: TGTGCCAGCAGTTCGGGACAGGGGGCAAGCGGCACTGAAGCTTTCTTT.

V and J are TRBV19 and TRBJ2-2; maybe TRBD1 (5 bases). Trimming pared 7 bases from V and 4 bases from J, leaving 13 bases between. This CDR3 region has 14 residues. In germline, CDR1 is LNHDA, CDR2 SQIVND (reference sequence). The CDR3 region is CASTRRESTGELFF. CDR3 in DNA: TGTGCCAGTACGCGCAGGGAATCCACCGGGGAGCTGTTTTTT.

The chain uses TRBV5-1 and TRBJ2-7; D is uncertain. CDR1 and CDR2 (germline): SGHRS, YFSETQ. Trimming shortened V by 0 bases and J by 0 bases, and 10 bases separated the two germline ends. The CDR3 sequence is 15 residues long. CDR3 sequence reads: CASSLVHSRSYEQYF. The CDR3 coding sequence is TGCGCCAGCAGCTTGGTTCACAGCCGCTCCTACGAGCAGTACTTC.

V is TRBV30 and J is TRBJ2-7; TRBD1 matches at 9 bases. The CDR3 contains 13 residues. Per germline, CDR1 GTSNPN and CDR2 SVGIG (reference sequence). Trimming at V came to 6 bases and at J to 6 bases, leaving 9 bases not matched to a gene. CDR3 loop: CACTGTGSFEQYF. The CDR3 DNA reads as TGTGCCTGTACCGGGACAGGGAGTTTCGAGCAGTACTTC.

The chain is built from TRBV12-5 and TRBJ2-2, with 7 bases lining up with TRBD2. Germline lookup yields CDR1 LGHNT and CDR2 FRNRAP. The ends lost 4 bases at V and 0 bases at J; junction bases unmatched: 2. This CDR3 contains 15 residues. As DNA, the CDR3 is TGTGCTAGTGGTTGGGGGACTACGAACACCGGGGAGCTGTTTTTT. Residues: CASGWGTTNTGELFF.

V gene TRBV6-6 combines with J gene TRBJ2-1, with TRBD2 matching 7 bases. The CDR3 covers 15 residues. The germline CDR1 and CDR2 sequences are MNHNY and SVGAGI (reference sequence). J lost 3 bases, V lost 6 bases, and 8 bases had no gene match. CDR3 in amino acids: CASSPGGGNYNEQFF. The CDR3 DNA is TGTGCCAGCAGCCCTGGGGGGGGAAACTACAATGAGCAGTTCTTC.

This chain connects TRBV7-2 to TRBJ2-5; 8 bases agree with TRBD1. The CDR3 consists of 14 residues. Germline CDR1 SGHTA, CDR2 FQGNSA. With V trimmed by 5 bases and J by 4 bases, 6 bases remained unmatched. The chain's CDR3 is CASSPLDRVETQYF. In DNA form, the CDR3 reads TGTGCCAGCAGCCCCCTGGACAGGGTAGAGACCCAGTACTTC.

The chain carries TRBV28 and TRBJ2-5, with 10 positions matching TRBD1. The V segment lost 5 bases and the J segment 1 base; nucleotides outside the gene matches: 4. The CDR3 sequence is 15 residues long. Germline V gene lookup returns CDR1 MDHEN and CDR2 SYDVKM. The CDR3: CASSPGQGVQETQYF. As DNA, the CDR3 is TGTGCCAGCAGTCCCGGACAGGGGGTCCAAGAGACCCAGTACTTC.